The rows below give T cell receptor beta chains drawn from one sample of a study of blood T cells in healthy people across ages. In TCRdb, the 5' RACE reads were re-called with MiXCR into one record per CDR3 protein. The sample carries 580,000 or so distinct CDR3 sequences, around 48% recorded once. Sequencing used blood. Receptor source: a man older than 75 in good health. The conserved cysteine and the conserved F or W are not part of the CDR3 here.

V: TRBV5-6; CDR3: ASSWGLAVADTQY
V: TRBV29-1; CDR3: SVGLGGYGYT
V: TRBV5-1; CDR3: ASSLEPSYSYEQY
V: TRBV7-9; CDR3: ASSLGADPSYEQY
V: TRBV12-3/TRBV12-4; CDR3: ASSPRRDTSREQF
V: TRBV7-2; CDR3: ASSLSLGQGENTIY
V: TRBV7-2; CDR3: ASSGLGIPNTGELF
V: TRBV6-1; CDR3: ASSTGQTEQY
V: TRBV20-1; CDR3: SAKEGSGNQPQH
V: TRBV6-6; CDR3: ASTTTLAGGFNEQY
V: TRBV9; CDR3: ASSGSDNNEQF
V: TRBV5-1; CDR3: ASSLAGGRGDTQY
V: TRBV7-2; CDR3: ASSLLGTGGELF
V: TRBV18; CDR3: ASSPWQDSLYGYT
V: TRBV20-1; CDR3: SAPRPAGGPDTQY
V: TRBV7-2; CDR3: ASSFSPGGVHEQY
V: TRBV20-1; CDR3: SATRTSGREGEQF
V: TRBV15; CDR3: ATSREGVLSSGGETQY
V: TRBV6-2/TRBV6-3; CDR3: ASRKNSGETQY
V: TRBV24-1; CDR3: ATSERGHDGYT
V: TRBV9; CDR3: ASSETSGWSKQY
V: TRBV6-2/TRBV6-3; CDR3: ASSYGGMNTEAF
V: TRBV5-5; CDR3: ASSPDVAERQPQH
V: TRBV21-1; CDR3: ASLPKPHEQY
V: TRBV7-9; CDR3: ASSLTREEKLF
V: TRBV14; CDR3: ASSITGGSEQF
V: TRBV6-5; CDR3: ASSQDNYGYT
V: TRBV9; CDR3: ASSVRGYNTGELF
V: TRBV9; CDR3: ASSSQGSGEQY
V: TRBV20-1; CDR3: SARDPTSADTQY
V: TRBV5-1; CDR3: ASSPDPGGYT
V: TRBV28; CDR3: ASSEDTFNYGYT
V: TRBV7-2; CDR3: ASSVGAGQIYGYT
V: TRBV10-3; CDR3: AISDLAGGTHEQF
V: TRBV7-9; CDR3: ASRTGTENYGYT
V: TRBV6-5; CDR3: ASSYSDRVNSDTQY
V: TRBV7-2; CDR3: ASSLESSRGYT
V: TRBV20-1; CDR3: SASLGAAGGTDTQY
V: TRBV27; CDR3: ASRFSGTSSYEQY
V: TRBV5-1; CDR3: ASSPYGGLENEKLF
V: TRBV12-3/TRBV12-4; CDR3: ASGEGVHGDTQY
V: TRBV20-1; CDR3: SLREGLSQETQY
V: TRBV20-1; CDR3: SARLDSHEQY
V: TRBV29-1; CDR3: SVEDRRQGLDGYT
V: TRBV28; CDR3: ASTLGQGIYNEQF
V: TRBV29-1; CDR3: SVEDIKGYQETQY